The 30 T cell receptor beta chains presented below share a single source sample, sequenced in a study of blood T cell repertoires in COVID-19. The table came from immunoSEQ multiplex PCR; TCRdb's copy has only in-frame clones and leaves some out. Among 140,000 to 150,000 clones listed, around 87% were seen once. Sequencing was performed on peripheral blood. Receptors were obtained from a woman in her fifties or sixties with active COVID-19.

The chain links TRBV19 to TRBJ1-4; 10 nucleotides line up with TRBD1. The CDR3 sequence is 16 residues long. Germline assignment: CDR1 LNHDA and CDR2 SQIVND (reference sequence). The V gene end was trimmed by 5 bases and the J gene end by 1 base; junction bases not matched to a gene: 4. DNA of the CDR3: TGTGCCAGTAGTGTCGACAGGGGGCGAACTAATGAAAAACTGTTTTTT. Its protein is CASSVDRGRTNEKLFF.

The J gene is TRBJ2-1, the V gene TRBV2; 11 nucleotides agree with TRBD2. Germline V CDR1 and CDR2: SNHLY, FYNNEI. V lost 6 bases, J lost 9 bases, and 10 bases stayed unmatched. CDR3 size: 15 residues. The CDR3 protein is CASSPRLAGLGEQFF. The CDR3 DNA is TGTGCCAGCAGCCCCCGACTAGCGGGACTGGGTGAGCAGTTCTTC.

As to this clone: The junction departs from germline at one end; a sequencing error may be responsible. The rearrangement uses TRBV9 and TRBJ2-3; the match to TRBD2 covers 10 bases. Germline lookup yields CDR1 SGDLS and CDR2 YYNGEE. The CDR3 is 12 amino acids. This CDR3 reads CASSGGGSTQYF. Written as DNA, the CDR3 is TGCGCCAGCAGCGGGGGGGGCAGTACGCAGTATTTT.

The genes are TRBV14 and TRBJ2-3, with 7 bases fitting TRBD2. The CDR3 has 17 residues. Trimming at V came to 4 bases and at J to 0 bases, leaving 10 bases not matched to a gene. Germline V gene sequence: CDR1 SGHDN, CDR2 FVKESK. The CDR3 reads CASSPFSGGGSTDTQYF. CDR3 DNA: TGTGCCAGCAGCCCCTTCTCCGGCGGGGGAAGCACAGATACGCAGTATTTT.

CDR3 loop: CASSISGSSYNEQFF. For the CDR3, the DNA is TGTGCCAGCAGCATTAGCGGGAGTTCCTACAATGAGCAGTTCTTC. This chain connects TRBV7-3 to TRBJ2-1; 9 positions agree with TRBD2. V was clipped by 5 bases and J by 1 base; unmatched bases: 3. CDR1 is SGHTA, CDR2 FQGTGA, per germline. The CDR3 has 15 residues.

This rearrangement joins TRBV27 to TRBJ1-2; D is undetermined. The CDR3 contains 14 residues. Germline V gene data show CDR1 as MNHEY and CDR2 as SMNVEV (reference sequence). The ends were cut back, 1 base at V and 0 bases at J, with 6 bases in the middle. CDR3 sequence (DNA): TGTGCCAGCAGTTTATACGGAGCTAACTATGGCTACACCTTC. Encoded protein: CASSLYGANYGYTF.

The chain links TRBV7-6 to TRBJ2-6; 7 bases map to TRBD1. Trimming at V came to 5 bases and at J to 2 bases, leaving 6 bases not matched to a gene. CDR1 and CDR2 from the germline V gene are SGHVS and FNYEAQ. The CDR3 spans 16 residues. CDR3 residues: CASSPTGRAGANVLTF. In DNA form, the CDR3 reads TGTGCCAGCAGCCCGACAGGGCGTGCTGGGGCCAACGTCCTGACTTTC.

V is TRBV21-1 and J is TRBJ2-7; the table assigns TRBD1, which was not confirmed against the DNA. TRBV21-1 is shown as a pseudogene. The CDR3 has 16 residues. The CDR3 loop reads CASSSGQGASFYEQYF. CDR3 DNA: TGTGCCAGCAGCTCCGGACAGGGCGCATCATTCTACGAGCAGTACTTC.

On this clone: The same CDR3 is also encoded by other DNA sequences in this sample. The chain is built from TRBV24-1 and TRBJ2-2; D possibly corresponds to TRBD2 (7 bases). CDR1 and CDR2 from the germline V gene are KGHDR and SFDVKD. Between the trimmed V and J ends, which lost 3 bases and 4 bases, there was a span of 11 bases. The CDR3 is made up of 15 amino acids. DNA for the CDR3: TGTGCCACCAGTGATCCGCGGGGGCGCACCGGGGAGCTGTTTTTT. This sequence encodes CATSDPRGRTGELFF.

V is TRBV5-1 and J is TRBJ2-7; 7 bases map to TRBD1. The CDR3 is 16 residues long. CDR1 and CDR2 (germline): SGHRS, YFSETQ. Unmatched junction bases numbered 11, after V lost 5 bases and J lost 0 bases. The CDR3 DNA reads as TGCGCCAGCAGTCATTCACGGACAGGTCTCTCCTACGAGCAGTACTTC. Translation gives CASSHSRTGLSYEQYF.

The chain carries TRBV19 and TRBJ1-1; D not certain. The CDR3 spans 16 residues. The V gene's germline CDR1 is LNHDA and CDR2 SQIVND (reference sequence). The V gene lost 2 bases and the J gene lost 1 base, with 14 bases spanning the gap. CDR3: CASSIRPGGRNTEAFF. Written as DNA, the CDR3 is TGTGCCAGTAGTATAAGGCCAGGAGGAAGGAACACTGAAGCTTTCTTT.

The rearrangement links TRBV28 to TRBJ1-2, with TRBD1 matching 8 bases. Germline loops: CDR1 MDHEN, CDR2 SYDVKM. The trim removed 4 bases at V and 4 bases at J, leaving 8 bases unmatched. This CDR3 contains 15 residues. CDR3: CASSSGTGKIYGYTF. The CDR3 nucleotides read TGTGCCAGCAGTTCCGGGACAGGAAAAATCTATGGCTACACCTTC.

The V call is TRBV2, the J call TRBJ1-6, with D perhaps TRBD1 (5 bases). V lost 6 bases to trimming and J lost 6 bases, with 15 bases between them. Germline assignment: CDR1 SNHLY and CDR2 FYNNEI. The CDR3 consists of 15 residues. CDR3 DNA: TGTGCCAGCAGCCCTGACAGAGCGGGTAATTCACCCCTCCACTTT. As protein: CASSPDRAGNSPLHF. Supplemented by reference TRBV2 and TRBJ1-6, the full variable domain reads EPEVTQTPSHQVTQMGQEVILRCVPISNHLYFYWYRQILGQKVEFLVSFYNNEISEKSEIFDDQFSVERPDGSNFTLKIRSTKLEDSAMYFCASSPDRAGNSPLHFGNGTRLTVT.

This clone was seen only a few times. This sequence joins TRBV5-6 and TRBJ2-1; 11 bases align to TRBD2. There are 15 residues in the CDR3. Germline V gene data show CDR1 as SGHDT and CDR2 as YYEEEE. Trimming cost V 4 bases and J 6 bases; bases outside gene matches: 6. The CDR3 coding sequence is TGTGCCAGCAGCGCTAGCGGGAGGTTCGGCAATGAGCAGTTCTTC. It codes for CASSASGRFGNEQFF. Full variable domain (outside the CDR3, taken from reference TRBV5-6 and TRBJ2-1): DAGVTQSPTHLIKTRGQQVTLRCSPKSGHDTVSWYQQALGQGPQFIFQYYEEEERQRGNFPDRFSGHQFPNYSSELNVNALLLGDSALYLCASSASGRFGNEQFFGPGTRLTVL.

The CDR3 is CASSLDRGTHNEQFF. In DNA, the CDR3 is TGTGCCAGCAGCTTAGATCGGGGGACTCACAATGAGCAGTTCTTC. The V call is TRBV11-2, the J call TRBJ2-1; a possible D gene is TRBD2 (6 bases). CDR1 is SGHAT, CDR2 FQNNGV, per germline. The length of the CDR3 is 15 residues. Between the trimmed V and J ends, which lost 0 bases and 5 bases, there was a span of 11 bases.

On this clone: Other DNA sequences in this specimen translate into the identical CDR3. V usage is TRBV27 and J usage is TRBJ2-1; TRBD2 agrees at 14 bases. The junction had 0 bases not matched to a gene; V was cut back by 8 bases and J by 6 bases. Germline CDR1 is MNHEY and CDR2 is SMNVEV (reference sequence). The CDR3 runs to 13 residues. The CDR3 coding sequence is TGTGCCAGCGGACTAGCGGGGGGCAATGAGCAGTTCTTC. Its protein is CASGLAGGNEQFF.

The rearrangement uses TRBV9 and TRBJ1-4; D call uncertain. V was pared by 0 bases and J by 14 bases, with 11 bases between. CDR1 is SGDLS, CDR2 YYNGEE, per germline. The CDR3 covers 12 residues. CDR3 loop: CASSVAGGQLFF. For the CDR3, the DNA is TGTGCCAGCAGCGTAGCCGGCGGGCAGCTGTTTTTT.

This chain links TRBV6-2 or TRBV6-3 with TRBJ2-5; 10 bases are shared with TRBD1. Germline CDR1 is MNHEY and CDR2 is SVGEGT. This CDR3 is built from 17 residues. V shed 0 bases, J shed 1 base, and the junction held 5 bases outside the gene matches. The CDR3 is CASSYSSGTGAQETQYF. The CDR3, as DNA: TGTGCCAGCAGTTACTCCTCCGGGACAGGGGCCCAAGAGACCCAGTACTTC.

This rearrangement joins TRBV28 to TRBJ2-5; 9 bases are shared with TRBD2. This CDR3 comprises 14 residues. The germline V gene encodes CDR1 MDHEN and CDR2 SYDVKM. V shed 5 bases and J 4 bases; nucleotides not matched to a gene: 5. The CDR3 coding sequence is TGTGCCAGCAGTCCAGGGACTAGCCTAGAGACCCAGTACTTC. Protein: CASSPGTSLETQYF.

The chain joins TRBV4-1 to TRBJ1-1; D gene unclear. Trimming removed 1 base at V and 1 base at J, with 7 bases between. The CDR3 spans 14 residues. Germline values: CDR1 MGHRA, CDR2 YSYEKL. The CDR3 here is CASSQGPGNTEAFF. The CDR3 nucleotides are TGCGCCAGCAGCCAAGGGCCAGGGAACACTGAAGCTTTCTTT.

This sequence joins TRBV5-4 and TRBJ2-5; 12 bases line up with TRBD2. The CDR3 is 18 amino acids. V trimming: 0 bases; J trimming: 5 bases; junction bases outside the gene matches: 11. Germline V CDR1 and CDR2: SGHNT, YYREEE (reference sequence). CDR3 sequence (DNA): TGTGCCAGCAGCTTGGCCTTAGGACTAGCGGGATTACAGGAGACCCAGTACTTC. Translation: CASSLALGLAGLQETQYF.

The V call is TRBV4-1, the J call TRBJ2-2; TRBD2 matches at 10 bases. This CDR3 region has 15 residues. Germline V CDR1 and CDR2: MGHRA, YSYEKL. J was trimmed by 2 bases and V by 11 bases; bases with no gene match: 8. CDR3 region: CAGGSGRDNTGELFF. In DNA, the CDR3 is TGCGCCGGCGGAAGCGGGAGGGATAACACCGGGGAGCTGTTTTTT.

A single count supports this clone. V is TRBV5-1 and J is TRBJ1-4, with D perhaps TRBD1 (6 bases). CDR3 size: 16 residues. The germline V gene has CDR1 SGHRS and CDR2 YFSETQ. Trimming shortened V by 4 bases and J by 7 bases, and 20 bases separated the two germline ends. This CDR3 is CASSLTLRRDTEKLFF. The DNA for the CDR3 is TGCGCCAGCAGCCTTACTTTGCGCAGGGACACTGAAAAACTGTTTTTT. Using reference TRBV5-1 and TRBJ1-4 for the parts outside the CDR3, the full variable domain is KAGVTQTPRYLIKTRGQQVTLSCSPISGHRSVSWYQQTPGQGLQFLFEYFSETQRNKGNFPGRFSGRQFSNSRSEMNVSTLELGDSALYLCASSLTLRRDTEKLFFGSGTQLSVL.

This chain connects TRBV4-1 to TRBJ2-2; TRBD2 matches 15 bases. Losses at the gene ends were 4 bases for V and 0 bases for J; bases not matched to a gene: 3. Germline CDR1 reads MGHRA; CDR2 reads YSYEKL. This CDR3 has 18 amino acids. The CDR3 here is CASSPGLAGGANTGELFF. CDR3 DNA: TGCGCCAGCAGCCCAGGACTAGCGGGAGGGGCGAACACCGGGGAGCTGTTTTTT.

This clone showed up just once. The chain carries TRBV19 and TRBJ1-5; D is uncertain. The V end lost 6 bases, the J end lost 9 bases, and 9 bases lay between the germline ends. In germline, CDR1 is LNHDA, CDR2 SQIVND (reference sequence). This CDR3 is 11 amino acids long. CDR3 bases: TGTGCCAGTAGCACAAATGGGCCCCAGCATTTT. This gives the protein CASSTNGPQHF.

This chain links TRBV29-1 with TRBJ2-4; 9 bases are shared with TRBD1. This CDR3 contains 16 residues. With V trimmed by 3 bases and J by 2 bases, 8 bases remained unmatched. Germline-derived CDR1 and CDR2 are SQVTM and ANQGSEA. Here the CDR3 reads CSVEGTGQGSKNIQYF. For the CDR3, the DNA is TGCAGCGTTGAGGGGACGGGACAGGGTTCCAAAAACATTCAGTACTTC.

This chain joins TRBV3-1 (or the pseudogene TRBV3-2) and TRBJ1-6; no reliable D call. The germline gives CDR1 LGHDT, CDR2 YNNKEL (reference sequence). This CDR3 comprises 15 residues. V dropped 4 bases and J dropped 7 bases, with 14 bases sitting between them. CDR3 sequence reads: CASSPGRDTNSPLHF. CDR3 DNA sequence: TGTGCCAGCAGCCCGGGAAGGGATACGAATTCACCCCTCCACTTT.

The CDR3 is CASSPLAYGYTF. For the CDR3, the DNA is TGTGCCAGCTCACCACTGGCCTATGGCTACACCTTC. The chain links TRBV18 to TRBJ1-2; D unresolved. This CDR3 spans 12 amino acids. Trimming took off 1 base at V and 4 bases at J, with 4 bases between the two ends. Germline V lookup: CDR1 KGHSH, CDR2 LQKENI.

The rearrangement joins TRBV4-1 to TRBJ1-5; 7 nucleotides align to TRBD1. V was clipped by 0 bases and J by 8 bases; unmatched bases: 7. CDR1 and CDR2 (germline): MGHRA, YSYEKL. This CDR3 has 15 amino acids. The DNA of the CDR3 is TGCGCCAGCAGCCAAGAGGGACAGTCGCTGGAGCCCCAGCATTTT. Its translation is CASSQEGQSLEPQHF.

V and J are TRBV10-2 and TRBJ1-5; 9 bases agree with TRBD1. The CDR3 extends over 14 amino acids. Trimming cost V 5 bases and J 3 bases; bases outside gene matches: 2. Germline V lookup: CDR1 WSHSY, CDR2 SAAADI. The CDR3: CASSKQGANQPQHF. The CDR3 nucleotides are TGCGCCAGCAGTAAACAGGGGGCCAATCAGCCCCAGCATTTT.